Listed below are T cell receptor beta chains from one sample, sequenced in a study of T cell changes during pregnancy in multiple sclerosis. TCRdb's table, derived via immunoSEQ multiplex PCR, lists solely in-frame clones and lacks some. This sample has 15,000 to 25,000 clones; roughly 88% occur once, and the top ten carry 5.8%. Source: CD8+ T cells from peripheral blood mononuclear cells, taken in the third trimester of pregnancy. These TCRs come from a female donor in good health, enrolled as a control in a pregnancy study. Both conserved end residues are part of each CDR3. D genes are given only for firm matches. Size values are once, few and many counts, or a class for expanded clones, and some rows have none.

NA TRBJ1-2 TRBV7-2 NA TGTGCCAGCAGCTTAATCGGCGGGGGGGCCCTTGGGTATGGCTACACCTTC CASSLIGGGALGYGYTF
NA TRBJ2-6 TRBV15 NA TGTGCCACCAGCAGCAGGGACTCTGGGGCCAACGTCCTGACTTTC CATSSRDSGANVLTF
TRBD2 TRBJ2-1 TRBV4-3 NA TGCGCCAGCAGCCAAGATTTTAGCGGGGGACACAATGAGCAGTTCTTC CASSQDFSGGHNEQFF
TRBD1 TRBJ2-1 TRBV7-9 NA TGTGCCAGCGGGGGACAGGGGGCTCGGAATGAGCAGTTCTTC CASGGQGARNEQFF
NA TRBJ2-7 TRBV27 NA TGTGCCAGCAGTTTTGTAAGGACTCTATCCTACGAGCAGTACTTC CASSFVRTLSYEQYF
NA TRBJ2-3 TRBV6-4 few TGTGCCAGCAGCCCCCGGGCGGGAAGCACAGATACGCAGTATTTT CASSPRAGSTDTQYF
NA TRBJ2-5 TRBV7-9 once TGTGCCAGCAACCCTCCCGGGTTAGCCCTCCAAGAGACCCAGTACTTC CASNPPGLALQETQYF
NA TRBJ1-2 TRBV2 NA TGTGCCAGCAGTGGAGCGAGGGGGGGGTATGGCTACACCTTC CASSGARGGYGYTF
NA TRBJ1-4 TRBV5-6 NA TGTGCCAGCAGCACCCAAATGAGTGCCTATGAAAAACTGTTTTTT CASSTQMSAYEKLFF
NA TRBJ2-6 TRBV6-5 NA TGTGCCAGCAGCTATGACAGCTCTGGGGCCAACGTCCTGACTTTC CASSYDSSGANVLTF
TRBD1 TRBJ2-7 TRBV5-4 NA TGTGCCAGCAGCTTGGGGACAGGGCACACCTACGAGCAGTACTTC CASSLGTGHTYEQYF
NA TRBJ2-5 TRBV7-8 NA TGTGCCAGCAGCTTCCTCCGGGGAGGAGGGGCTTTACGGCAAGAGACCCAGTACTTC CASSFLRGGGALRQETQYF
NA TRBJ2-4 TRBV19 NA TGTGCCAGTAGTATAGGGGCGGGCGTGGGCAAAAACATTCAGTACTTC CASSIGAGVGKNIQYF
TRBD1 TRBJ1-2 TRBV5-1 NA TGCGCCAGCAGCTTGTCCCCGGACAGGGGGCTTTATGGCTACACCTTC CASSLSPDRGLYGYTF
NA TRBJ2-7 TRBV27 NA TGTGCCAGCATAAGCAATTTCTACGAGCAGTACTTC CASISNFYEQYF
NA TRBJ2-7 TRBV7-9 NA TGTGCCAGCAGCTTAGAAGCCGAGCAGTACTTC CASSLEAEQYF
NA TRBJ1-1 TRBV19 NA TGTGCCAGTAGTCTCGGGAGAAACACTGAAGCTTTCTTT CASSLGRNTEAFF
NA TRBJ1-1 TRBV4-1 once TGCGCCAGCAGCCGGGACTGGAACACTGAAGCTTTCTTT CASSRDWNTEAFF
TRBD1 TRBJ1-2 TRBV11-2 NA TGTGCCAGCAGGGCGTCGGACAGGGGTGATGGCTACACCTTC CASRASDRGDGYTF
NA TRBJ2-7 TRBV7-9 once TGTGCCAGCAGCTTAGAGCAGGGGAGCTCCTACGAGCAGTACTTC CASSLEQGSSYEQYF
NA TRBJ2-1 TRBV7-9 NA TGTGCCAGCAGCCAGGAAATTTCCTACAATGAGCAGTTCTTC CASSQEISYNEQFF
TRBD1 TRBJ2-2 TRBV5-6 once TGTGCCAGCAGCTTGGCCGGACAGGGGGTTTTCGGGACCGGGGAGCTGTTTTTT CASSLAGQGVFGTGELFF
TRBD1 TRBJ2-3 TRBV7-2 NA TGTGCCAGCAGCTCGGACAGGAGTGAGGGCACAGATACGCAGTATTTT CASSSDRSEGTDTQYF
NA TRBJ2-6 TRBV15 NA TGTGCCACCAGCCCAGGGGTTGGGGCCAACGTCCTGACTTTC CATSPGVGANVLTF
TRBD1 TRBJ1-2 TRBV6-5 NA TGTGCCAGCAGTTACCGCGACAGGGCGTACTATGGCTACACCTTC CASSYRDRAYYGYTF
TRBD1 TRBJ2-2 TRBV27 NA TGTGCCAGCAGTTTTACCAGGGGGAGTACCGGGGAGCTGTTTTTT CASSFTRGSTGELFF
NA TRBJ2-2 TRBV11-1 NA TGTGCCAGCAGCTTGCAGGGCCCCGGGGAGCTGTTTTTT CASSLQGPGELFF
TRBD2 TRBJ2-7 TRBV7-9 NA TGTGCCAGCAGCCTCGTGGTAGCGGGGGACTCCTACGAGCAGTACTTC CASSLVVAGDSYEQYF
NA TRBJ1-2 TRBV4-3 once TGCGCCAGCAGCCAAGAGTCACTGAACTATGGCTACACCTTC CASSQESLNYGYTF
TRBD1 TRBJ1-2 TRBV9 medium-sized TGTGCCAGCAGCCCCCGAGACAGGGCAGAAGCTGGCTACACCTTC CASSPRDRAEAGYTF
NA TRBJ2-6 TRBV12-5 once TGTGCTAGTGGTTTGAATGCAGGGCGTGGGGCCAACGTCCTGACTTTC CASGLNAGRGANVLTF
NA TRBJ2-1 TRBV27 NA TGTGCCAGCAGTTACGGGACCTACAATGAGCAGTTCTTC CASSYGTYNEQFF
TRBD1 TRBJ2-2 TRBV13 NA TGTGCCAGCACCTATGGGAGACAGGGATCCCATCCGGACACCGGGGAGCTGTTTTTT CASTYGRQGSHPDTGELFF
NA TRBJ2-5 TRBV11-2 NA TGTGCCAGCAGCCCCCTGGGGGCCTGGGAGACCCAGTACTTC CASSPLGAWETQYF
NA TRBJ2-1 TRBV27 NA TGTGCCAGTAGGTTGGGAGGCTCCTACAATGAGCAGTTCTTC CASRLGGSYNEQFF
NA TRBJ2-2 TRBV27 NA TGTGCCAGCAGTTTCGCCGGGGAGCTGTTTTTT CASSFAGELFF
NA TRBJ2-7 TRBV7-7 NA TGTGCTAGCAGCTTAGAGCCTTCTCCCACCTACGAGCAGTACTTC CASSLEPSPTYEQYF
TRBD1 TRBJ1-2 TRBV19 NA TGTGCCAGTAGTTCAGTAACCGGGACAGTCTATGGCTACACCTTC CASSSVTGTVYGYTF
TRBD2 TRBJ2-1 TRBV7-8 NA TGTGCCAGCAGCTTATCTAGCGGGGGGGTTGAGCAGTTCTTC CASSLSSGGVEQFF